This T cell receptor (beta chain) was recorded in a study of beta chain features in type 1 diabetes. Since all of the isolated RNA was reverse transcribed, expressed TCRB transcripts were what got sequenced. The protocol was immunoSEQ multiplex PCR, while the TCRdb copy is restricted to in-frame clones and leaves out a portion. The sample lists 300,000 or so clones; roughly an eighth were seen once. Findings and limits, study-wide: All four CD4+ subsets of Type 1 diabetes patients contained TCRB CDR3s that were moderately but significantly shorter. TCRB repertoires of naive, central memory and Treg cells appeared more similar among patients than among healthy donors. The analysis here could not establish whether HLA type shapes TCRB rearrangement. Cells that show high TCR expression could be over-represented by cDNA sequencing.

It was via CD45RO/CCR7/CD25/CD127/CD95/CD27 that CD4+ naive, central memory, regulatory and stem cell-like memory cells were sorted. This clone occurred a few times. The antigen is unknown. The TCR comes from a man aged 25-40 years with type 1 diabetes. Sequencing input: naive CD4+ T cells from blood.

The CDR3 is CASSLSDSFNQPQHF. The CDR3 DNA reads TGCGCCAGCAGCTTATCCGACAGCTTCAATCAGCCCCAGCATTTT. The J gene is TRBJ1-5, the V gene TRBV5-1, with D tentatively TRBD1 (5 bases). CDR3 length: 15 residues. V lost 2 bases to trimming and J lost 3 bases, with 12 bases between them. Germline loops: CDR1 SGHRS, CDR2 YFSETQ.